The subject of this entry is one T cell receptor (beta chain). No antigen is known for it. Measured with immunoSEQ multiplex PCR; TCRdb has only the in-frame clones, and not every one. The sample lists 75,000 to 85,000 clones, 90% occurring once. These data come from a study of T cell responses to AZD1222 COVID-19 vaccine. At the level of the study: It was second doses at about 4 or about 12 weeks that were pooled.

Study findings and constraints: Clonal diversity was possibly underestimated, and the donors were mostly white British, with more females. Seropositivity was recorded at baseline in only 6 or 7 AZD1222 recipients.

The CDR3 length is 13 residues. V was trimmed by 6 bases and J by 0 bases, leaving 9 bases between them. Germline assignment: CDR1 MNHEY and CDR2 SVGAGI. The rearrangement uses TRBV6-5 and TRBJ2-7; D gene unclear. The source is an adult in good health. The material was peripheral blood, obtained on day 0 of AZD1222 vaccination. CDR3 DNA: TGTGCCAGCAGAACCTTTAGCTCCTACGAGCAGTACTTC. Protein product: CASRTFSSYEQYF.